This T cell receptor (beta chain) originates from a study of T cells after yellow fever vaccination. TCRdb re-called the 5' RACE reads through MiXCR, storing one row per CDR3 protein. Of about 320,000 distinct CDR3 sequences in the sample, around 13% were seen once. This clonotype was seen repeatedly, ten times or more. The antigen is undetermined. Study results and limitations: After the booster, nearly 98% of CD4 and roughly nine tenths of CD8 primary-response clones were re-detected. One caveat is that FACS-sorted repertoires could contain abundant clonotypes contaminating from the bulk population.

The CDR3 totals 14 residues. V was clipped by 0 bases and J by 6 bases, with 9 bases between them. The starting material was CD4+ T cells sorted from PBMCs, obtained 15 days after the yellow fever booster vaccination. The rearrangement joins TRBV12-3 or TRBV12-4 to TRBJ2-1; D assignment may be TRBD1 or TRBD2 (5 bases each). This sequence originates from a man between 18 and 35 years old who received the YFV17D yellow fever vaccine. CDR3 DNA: TGTGCCAGCAGTTTAGCGGGACGACCCAATGAGCAGTTCTTC. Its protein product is CASSLAGRPNEQFF.